The 7 T cell receptor beta chains below all came from one sample that was sequenced in a study of Ad26.COV2.S vaccination and SARS-CoV-2 variants. Sequencing was performed with immunoSEQ multiplex PCR; in TCRdb, only in-frame clones are kept and a portion is missing. The table records around 270,000 clones, roughly nine tenths of them present only once. Treatment here: about 20 received Ad26.COV2.S at low or high dose, single or two shots; about five received placebo; per-sample allocation not given. Samples were taken on day 63 after the first vaccine or placebo injection. This specimen was peripheral blood, taken in a trial of Ad26.COV2.S vaccine versus placebo. The source of these receptors is a person aged 18-65 years who received the Ad26.COV2.S COVID-19 vaccine or a placebo.

The chain uses TRBV9 and TRBJ2-3, with 12 positions matching TRBD2. Trimming took 3 bases from V and 2 from J; bases not matched to a gene: 7. The CDR3 totals 17 residues. Germline V gives CDR1 SGDLS, CDR2 YYNGEE. The CDR3 loop reads CASSARTSGAYTDTQYF. As DNA, the CDR3 is TGTGCCAGCAGCGCACGGACTAGCGGGGCTTACACAGATACGCAGTATTTT.

The gene calls are TRBV28 and TRBJ2-1; D is unresolved. The CDR3 loop spans 15 amino acids. Germline CDR1 reads MDHEN; CDR2 reads SYDVKM. The germline V and J ends were trimmed by 4 bases and 7 bases, with 17 bases remaining between them. The CDR3 loop reads CASSSLLLVFNEQFF. The CDR3 coding sequence is TGTGCCAGCAGTTCGTTGCTCCTGGTTTTTAATGAGCAGTTCTTC.

The rearrangement links TRBV6-2 or TRBV6-3 to TRBJ1-2, with a possible D match to TRBD1 (6 bases). This CDR3 region has 15 residues. Looked up from germline, CDR1 is MNHEY and CDR2 is SVGEGT. Trimming took 2 bases from V and 4 from J, leaving 14 bases between them. The CDR3 here is CASSYGTGAIYGYTF. The CDR3 DNA follows: TGTGCCAGCAGTTACGGCACGGGGGCCATCTATGGCTACACCTTC.

The chain uses TRBV23-1 and TRBJ1-5; the match to TRBD1 covers 12 bases. TRBV23-1 is sorted into the ORF group, with uncertain function. The CDR3 is 17 residues long. The junction had 8 bases not matched to a gene; V was cut back by 3 bases and J by 5 bases. The CDR3 loop is CASSHSFGTGGHQPQHF. The DNA of the CDR3 is TGCGCCAGCAGTCACAGCTTTGGGACAGGGGGCCATCAGCCCCAGCATTTT.

The rearrangement joins TRBV7-2 to TRBJ1-4; D perhaps matches TRBD1 (5 bases). Germline V gene sequence: CDR1 SGHTA, CDR2 FQGNSA. V gave up 1 base and J gave up 4 bases, with 13 bases separating them. CDR3 length: 16 residues. CDR3 protein: CASSLVVGASNEKLFF. The CDR3 DNA sequence: TGTGCCAGCAGCTTAGTGGTAGGGGCAAGTAATGAAAAACTGTTTTTT.

This clone appeared a single time. J is TRBJ2-3 and V is TRBV13; 8 positions match TRBD2. Trimming cost V 6 bases and J 4 bases; bases outside gene matches: 12. The CDR3 length is 16 residues. The germline gives CDR1 PRHDT, CDR2 FYEKMQ (reference sequence). The CDR3 loop reads CASSSEREIGPDTQYF. Written as DNA, the CDR3 is TGTGCCAGCAGTTCAGAGCGGGAGATTGGCCCAGATACGCAGTATTTT.

The chain's CDR3 is CASSQETSWAYGYTF. In DNA, the CDR3 is TGCGCCAGCAGCCAAGAAACCTCTTGGGCCTATGGCTACACCTTC. J is TRBJ1-2 and V is TRBV4-3; D gene uncertain. Trimming left V 0 bases short and J 4 bases short, with 12 bases between. Germline values: CDR1 LGHNA, CDR2 YSLEER. CDR3 length: 15 residues.